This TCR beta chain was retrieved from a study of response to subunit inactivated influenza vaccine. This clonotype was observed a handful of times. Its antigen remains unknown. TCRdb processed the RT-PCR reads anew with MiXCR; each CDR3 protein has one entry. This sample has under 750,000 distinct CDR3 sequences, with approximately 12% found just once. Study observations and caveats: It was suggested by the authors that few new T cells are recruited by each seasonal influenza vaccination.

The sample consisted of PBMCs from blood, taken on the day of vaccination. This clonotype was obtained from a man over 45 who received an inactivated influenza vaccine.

The CDR3 is CASSLMGTGQETQYF. The DNA for the CDR3 is TGCGCCAGCAGCTTGATGGGGACAGGACAAGAGACCCAGTACTTC. The V gene is TRBV5-1, the J gene TRBJ2-5, with 8 bases identical to TRBD1. Trimming at V came to 1 base and at J to 2 bases, leaving 4 bases not matched to a gene. The CDR3 is made up of 15 amino acids. CDR1 is SGHRS and CDR2 is YFSETQ in the germline V gene.